A single sample gave rise to the 14 T cell receptor beta chains below, sequenced in a study of shared clonotypes between healthy human individuals. Assay used: immunoSEQ multiplex PCR; TCRdb lists only in-frame clones, some missing. Of 950,000 to 1,100,000 clones listed, approximately 76% are singletons. Sequencing input: memory CD4+ T cells sorted from blood. Subset meaning: CD45RA-negative fraction. Receptor source: a young man in good health.

This clone appeared a single time. The rearrangement uses TRBV19 and TRBJ2-5; TRBD1 matches 9 bases. This CDR3 contains 16 residues. Germline CDR1 and CDR2: LNHDA and SQIVND (reference sequence). The V and J ends lost 0 bases and 5 bases, in that order; junction bases with no gene match: 7. CDR3 residues: CASSIDRTGALETQYF. The CDR3 bases are TGTGCCAGTAGTATAGACAGGACAGGGGCGCTCGAGACCCAGTACTTC.

V usage is TRBV10-2 and J usage is TRBJ1-2; D might be TRBD1 (6 bases). The germline CDR1 and CDR2 sequences are WSHSY and SAAADI. V was cut by 10 bases and J by 5 bases, with 14 bases left in between. This CDR3 is 12 amino acids long. Here the CDR3 reads CANRDIHYGYTF. CDR3 coding DNA: TGCGCCAACCGGGACATCCATTATGGCTACACCTTC.

On this clone itself: This specimen includes other DNA sequences encoding the same CDR3. In DNA, the CDR3 is TGTGCCAGCAGTCGGACAGGTTCCTACGAGCAGTACTTC. It yields the protein CASSRTGSYEQYF. V gene TRBV6-5 combines with J gene TRBJ2-7; 7 bases are shared with TRBD1. J gave up 1 base and V 5 bases, and 2 bases lay outside the gene matches. From germline, CDR1 is MNHEY and CDR2 SVGAGI. The CDR3 has 13 amino acids.

V is TRBV7-2 and J is TRBJ2-5, with TRBD1 identical over 7 bases. With V trimmed by 5 bases and J by 3 bases, 6 bases remained unmatched. The CDR3 has 14 amino acids. Germline lookup yields CDR1 SGHTA and CDR2 FQGNSA. For the CDR3, the DNA is TGTGCCAGCAGCATCTCGACAGGGAAAGAGACCCAGTACTTC. Protein sequence: CASSISTGKETQYF.

This clone came up many times. This sequence joins TRBV28 and TRBJ2-5; TRBD2 is a possible D gene (5 bases). The CDR3 sequence is 12 residues long. V was shortened by 6 bases and J by 5 bases, with 10 bases between the two germline ends. Per the germline V gene, CDR1 is MDHEN and CDR2 is SYDVKM. For the CDR3, the DNA is TGTGCCAGCAGCGAGGGTGGTGAGACCCAGTACTTC. Its translation is CASSEGGETQYF. The full variable domain, with the rest looked up from reference TRBV28 and TRBJ2-5, is DVKVTQSSRYLVKRTGEKVFLECVQDMDHENMFWYRQDPGLGLRLIYFSYDVKMKEKGDIPEGYSVSREKKERFSLILESASTNQTSMYLCASSEGGETQYFGPGTRLLVL.

The chain combines TRBV18 with TRBJ1-2, with a possible D match to TRBD1 (6 bases). This CDR3 contains 15 residues. Germline loops: CDR1 KGHSH, CDR2 LQKENI. Between the trimmed V and J ends, which lost 3 bases and 3 bases, there was a span of 14 bases. This chain's CDR3 is CASSPVGGKDYGYTF. CDR3 nucleotide sequence: TGTGCCAGCTCACCGGTTGGGGGCAAGGACTATGGCTACACCTTC.

The genes are TRBV4-2 and TRBJ1-2; TRBD1 agrees at 10 bases. The CDR3 sequence is 15 residues long. V was clipped by 0 bases and J by 4 bases; unmatched bases: 2. The germline V gene has CDR1 LGHNA and CDR2 YNFKEQ. CDR3 nucleotides: TGTGCCAGCAGCCAAGAGCGGACAGGGGGCTATGGCTACACCTTC. Translated, it gives CASSQERTGGYGYTF.

The chain combines TRBV29-1 with TRBJ2-1; either TRBD1 or TRBD2 may supply D (6 bases each). V gave up 4 bases and J gave up 2 bases, with 9 bases separating them. The CDR3 loop spans 13 amino acids. Germline V lookup: CDR1 SQVTM, CDR2 ANQGSEA. CDR3 protein: CSVARGAYNEQFF. In DNA, the CDR3 is TGCAGCGTTGCGAGGGGGGCCTACAATGAGCAGTTCTTC.

The chain combines TRBV5-1 with TRBJ2-3; D gene uncertain. CDR3 length: 15 residues. V was shortened by 0 bases and J by 2 bases, with 10 bases between the two germline ends. Germline CDR1 SGHRS, CDR2 YFSETQ. Written as DNA, the CDR3 is TGCGCCAGCAGCTTGGCCCCAATTGTCACAGATACGCAGTATTTT. Translating gives CASSLAPIVTDTQYF.

This chain connects TRBV7-9 to TRBJ2-7; the D gene is possibly TRBD1 (6 bases). Per the germline V gene, CDR1 is SEHNR and CDR2 is FQNEAQ (reference sequence). Between the trimmed V and J ends, which lost 1 base and 2 bases, there was a span of 15 bases. This CDR3 spans 16 amino acids. CDR3 in amino acids: CASSLGPGTPTYEQYF. The CDR3 DNA reads TGTGCCAGCAGCTTAGGCCCCGGGACACCGACCTACGAGCAGTACTTC.

The V gene is TRBV7-3, the J gene TRBJ1-1; no clear D gene. Trimming took off 5 bases at V and 6 bases at J, with 16 bases between the two ends. Germline V gene data show CDR1 as SGHTA and CDR2 as FQGTGA. The CDR3 has 14 amino acids. The CDR3 sequence: CASSPESGRSEAFF. For the CDR3, the DNA is TGTGCCAGCAGCCCTGAATCGGGTCGCTCTGAAGCTTTCTTT.

The chain recombines TRBV2 with TRBJ2-7; D is perhaps TRBD2 (6 bases). Deletions cut 7 bases from V and 5 bases from J, with 21 bases between. Germline CDR1 and CDR2: SNHLY and FYNNEI. The CDR3 totals 15 residues. CDR3 loop: CASKRARDSAHEQYF. CDR3 nucleotides: TGTGCCAGCAAGAGAGCGAGGGACTCCGCCCACGAGCAGTACTTC.

The rearrangement joins TRBV18 to TRBJ1-2; TRBD1 matches 7 bases. Germline assignment: CDR1 KGHSH and CDR2 LQKENI. This CDR3 is built from 16 residues. Trimming cost V 6 bases and J 1 base; bases outside gene matches: 11. The CDR3 region is CASSLLGDSNNYGYTF. The CDR3 nucleotides read TGTGCCAGCTCGCTCCTGGGGGACAGCAATAACTATGGCTACACCTTC.

This rearrangement joins TRBV5-1 to TRBJ2-7; TRBD1 agrees at 8 bases. CDR1 and CDR2 (germline): SGHRS, YFSETQ. The CDR3 extends over 15 amino acids. V shed 3 bases, J shed 0 bases, and the junction held 5 bases outside the gene matches. The chain's CDR3 is CASSYGQGISYEQYF. The CDR3 bases are TGCGCCAGCAGCTATGGACAGGGAATCTCCTACGAGCAGTACTTC. The variable domain in full, with the rest retrieved from reference TRBV5-1 and TRBJ2-7, is KAGVTQTPRYLIKTRGQQVTLSCSPISGHRSVSWYQQTPGQGLQFLFEYFSETQRNKGNFPGRFSGRQFSNSRSEMNVSTLELGDSALYLCASSYGQGISYEQYFGPGTRLTVT.